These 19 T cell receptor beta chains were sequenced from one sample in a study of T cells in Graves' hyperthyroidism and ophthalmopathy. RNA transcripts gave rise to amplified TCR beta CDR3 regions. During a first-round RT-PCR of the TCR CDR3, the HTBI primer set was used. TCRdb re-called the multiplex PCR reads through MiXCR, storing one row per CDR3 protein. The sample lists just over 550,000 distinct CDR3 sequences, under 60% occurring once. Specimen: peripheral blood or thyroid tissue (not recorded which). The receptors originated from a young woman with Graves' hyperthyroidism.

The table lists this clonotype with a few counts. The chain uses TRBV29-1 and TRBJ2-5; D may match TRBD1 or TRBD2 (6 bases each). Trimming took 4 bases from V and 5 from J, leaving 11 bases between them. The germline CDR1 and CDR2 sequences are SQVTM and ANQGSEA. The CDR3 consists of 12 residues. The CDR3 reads CSVAGGGETQYF. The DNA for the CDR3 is TGCAGCGTTGCCGGGGGCGGGGAGACCCAGTACTTC.

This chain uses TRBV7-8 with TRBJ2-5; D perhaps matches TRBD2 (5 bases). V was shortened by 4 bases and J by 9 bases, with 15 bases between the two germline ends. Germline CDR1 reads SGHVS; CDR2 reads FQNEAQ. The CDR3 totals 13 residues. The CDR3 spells CASSWAGNQPQYF. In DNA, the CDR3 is TGTGCCAGCAGCTGGGCGGGCAATCAGCCCCAGTACTTC.

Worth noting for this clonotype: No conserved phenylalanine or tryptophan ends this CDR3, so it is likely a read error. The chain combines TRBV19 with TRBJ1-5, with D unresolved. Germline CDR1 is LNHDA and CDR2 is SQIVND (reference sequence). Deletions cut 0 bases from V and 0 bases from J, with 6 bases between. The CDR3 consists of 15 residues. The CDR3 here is CASSIEARSNQPQHL. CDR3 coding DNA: TGTGCCAGTAGTATAGAGGCGCGTAGCAATCAGCCCCAGCATCTT.

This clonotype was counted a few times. As DNA, the CDR3 is TGTGCCAGCAGCACCCTTACGCAGCAGTACTTC. It specifies CASSTLTQQYF. The rearrangement links TRBV7-2 to TRBJ2-7; D ambiguous. CDR1 SGHTA and CDR2 FQGNSA come from the germline V gene. The CDR3 has 11 amino acids. The V end was cut by 5 bases, the J end by 8 bases, with 10 bases between. The full variable domain, completed using reference TRBV7-2 and TRBJ2-7, is GAGVSQSPSNKVTEKGKDVELRCDPISGHTALYWYRQSLGQGLEFLIYFQGNSAPDKSGLPSDRFSAERTGGSVSTLTIQRTQQEDSAVYLCASSTLTQQYFGPGTRLTVT.

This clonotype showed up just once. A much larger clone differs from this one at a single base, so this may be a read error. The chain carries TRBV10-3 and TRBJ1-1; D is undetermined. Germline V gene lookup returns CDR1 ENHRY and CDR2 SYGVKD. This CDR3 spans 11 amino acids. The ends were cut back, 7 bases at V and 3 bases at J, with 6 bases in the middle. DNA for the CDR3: TGTGCCATCATCCGGGACACTGAAGCTTTCTTT. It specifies CAIIRDTEAFF.

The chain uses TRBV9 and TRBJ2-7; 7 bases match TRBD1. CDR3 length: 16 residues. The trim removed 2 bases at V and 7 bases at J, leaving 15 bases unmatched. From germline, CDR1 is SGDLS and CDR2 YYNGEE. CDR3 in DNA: TGTGCCAGCAGCGTCCAACCGGGACAGCCAGTAAGGGAGCAGTACTTC. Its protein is CASSVQPGQPVREQYF. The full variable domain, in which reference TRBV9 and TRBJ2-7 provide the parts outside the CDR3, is DSGVTQTPKHLITATGQRVTLRCSPRSGDLSVYWYQQSLDQGLQFLIQYYNGEERAKGNILERFSAQQFPDLHSELNLSSLELGDSALYFCASSVQPGQPVREQYFGPGTRLTVT.

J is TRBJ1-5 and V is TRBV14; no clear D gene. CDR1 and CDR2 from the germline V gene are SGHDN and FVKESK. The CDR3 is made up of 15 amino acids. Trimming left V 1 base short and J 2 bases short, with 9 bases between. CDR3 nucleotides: TGTGCCAGCAGCCAAGGGGAACTCCGCAATCAGCCCCAGCATTTT. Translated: CASSQGELRNQPQHF.

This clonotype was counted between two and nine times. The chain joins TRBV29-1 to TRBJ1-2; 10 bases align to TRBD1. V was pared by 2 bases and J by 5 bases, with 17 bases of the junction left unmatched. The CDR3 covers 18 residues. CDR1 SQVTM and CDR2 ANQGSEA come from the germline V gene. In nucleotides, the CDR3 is TGCAGCGTTGAATCGGGGCGGGACAGGGGAGTTCCACCTTATGGCTACACCTTC. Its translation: CSVESGRDRGVPPYGYTF.

The chain's CDR3 is CAISENRRVAQHF. The CDR3 nucleotides read TGTGCCATCAGTGAAAACCGGAGGGTTGCCCAGCATTTT. The rearrangement joins TRBV10-3 to TRBJ1-5; no reliable D call. With 3 bases removed from V and 11 bases from J, the gap between germline ends came to 14 bases. CDR1 and CDR2 (germline): ENHRY, SYGVKD. The CDR3 totals 13 residues.

For the CDR3, the DNA is TGTGCCAGCAGTTACTCACTACCCTCCTACGAGCAGTACTTC. Its translation is CASSYSLPSYEQYF. V usage is TRBV2 and J usage is TRBJ2-7; D not certain. Germline V gene sequence: CDR1 SNHLY, CDR2 FYNNEI. Trimming left V 5 bases short and J 0 bases short, with 11 bases between. The CDR3 sequence is 14 residues long. The complete variable domain, with remaining parts taken from reference TRBV2 and TRBJ2-7, reads EPEVTQTPSHQVTQMGQEVILRCVPISNHLYFYWYRQILGQKVEFLVSFYNNEISEKSEIFDDQFSVERPDGSNFTLKIRSTKLEDSAMYFCASSYSLPSYEQYFGPGTRLTVT.

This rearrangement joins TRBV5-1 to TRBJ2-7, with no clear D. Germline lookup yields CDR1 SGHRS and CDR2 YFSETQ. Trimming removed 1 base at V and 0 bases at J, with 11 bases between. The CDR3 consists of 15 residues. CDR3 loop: CASSLRASSSYEQYF. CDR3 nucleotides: TGCGCCAGCAGCTTGAGAGCGAGCAGCTCCTACGAGCAGTACTTC.

The DNA of the CDR3 is TGTGCCAGCAGCGTCCTAGCGGGAGGTCGAGAGACCCAGTACTTC. It is translated as CASSVLAGGRETQYF. The V and J genes are TRBV7-9 and TRBJ2-5; 11 bases line up with TRBD2. J lost 4 bases, V lost 5 bases, and 6 bases had no gene match. Germline lookup yields CDR1 SEHNR and CDR2 FQNEAQ (reference sequence). CDR3 size: 15 residues. The entire variable domain, with the rest obtained from reference TRBV7-9 and TRBJ2-5, is as follows: DTGVSQNPRHKITKRGQNVTFRCDPISEHNRLYWYRQTLGQGPEFLTYFQNEAQLEKSRLLSDRFSAERPKGSFSTLEIQRTEQGDSAMYLCASSVLAGGRETQYFGPGTRLLVL.

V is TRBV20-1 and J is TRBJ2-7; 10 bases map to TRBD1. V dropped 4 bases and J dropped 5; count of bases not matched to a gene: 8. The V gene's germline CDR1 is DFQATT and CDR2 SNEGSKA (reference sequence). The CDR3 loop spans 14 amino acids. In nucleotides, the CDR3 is TGCAGTGCTAATGGCCGGGGACAGGGGCACGAGCAGTACTTC. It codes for CSANGRGQGHEQYF.

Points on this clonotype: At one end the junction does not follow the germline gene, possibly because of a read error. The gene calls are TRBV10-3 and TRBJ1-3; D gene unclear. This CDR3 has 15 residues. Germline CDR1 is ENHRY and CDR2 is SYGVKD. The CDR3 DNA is TGTGCCAGCAGTTACTCTGGGTTTGGTGGAAACACCATATATTTT. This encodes CASSYSGFGGNTIYF.

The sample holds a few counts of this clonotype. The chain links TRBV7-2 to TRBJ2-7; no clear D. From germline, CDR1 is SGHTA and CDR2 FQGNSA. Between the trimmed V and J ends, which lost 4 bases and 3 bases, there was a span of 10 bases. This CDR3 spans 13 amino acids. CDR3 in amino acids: CASSYPSGYEQYF. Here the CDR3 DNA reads TGTGCCAGCAGCTACCCCTCGGGCTACGAGCAGTACTTC.

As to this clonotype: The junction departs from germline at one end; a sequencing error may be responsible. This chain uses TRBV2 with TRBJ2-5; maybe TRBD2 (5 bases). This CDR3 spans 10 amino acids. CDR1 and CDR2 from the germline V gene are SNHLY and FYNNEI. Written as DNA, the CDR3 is TGTGGCAGCAGCGGAGAGACCCAGTACTTC. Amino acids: CGSSGETQYF. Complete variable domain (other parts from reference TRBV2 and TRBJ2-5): EPEVTQTPSHQVTQMGQEVILRCVPISNHLYFYWYRQILGQKVEFLVSFYNNEISEKSEIFDDQFSVERPDGSNFTLKIRSTKLEDSAMYFCGSSGETQYFGPGTRLLVL.

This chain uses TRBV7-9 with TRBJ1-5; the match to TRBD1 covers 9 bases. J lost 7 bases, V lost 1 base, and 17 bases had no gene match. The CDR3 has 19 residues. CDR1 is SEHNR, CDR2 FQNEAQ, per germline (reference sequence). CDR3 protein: CASSLVEDTRDREGQPQHF. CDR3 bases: TGTGCCAGCAGCTTAGTAGAGGATACCCGGGACAGGGAAGGGCAGCCCCAGCATTTT. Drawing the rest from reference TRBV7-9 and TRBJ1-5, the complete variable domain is DTGVSQNPRHKITKRGQNVTFRCDPISEHNRLYWYRQTLGQGPEFLTYFQNEAQLEKSRLLSDRFSAERPKGSFSTLEIQRTEQGDSAMYLCASSLVEDTRDREGQPQHFGDGTRLSIL.

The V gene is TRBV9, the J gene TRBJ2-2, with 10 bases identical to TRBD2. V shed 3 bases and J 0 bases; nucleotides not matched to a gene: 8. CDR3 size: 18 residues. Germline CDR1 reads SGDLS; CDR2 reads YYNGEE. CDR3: CASSGGEAGGPNTGELFF. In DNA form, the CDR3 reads TGTGCCAGCAGCGGGGGGGAAGCGGGAGGGCCGAACACCGGGGAGCTGTTTTTT.

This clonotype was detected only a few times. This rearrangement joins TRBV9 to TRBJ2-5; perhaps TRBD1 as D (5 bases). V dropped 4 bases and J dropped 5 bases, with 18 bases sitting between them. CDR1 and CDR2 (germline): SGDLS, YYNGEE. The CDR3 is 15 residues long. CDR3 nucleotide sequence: TGTGCCAGCAGCCACACCCAGGGTGCGGAGGAGACCCAGTACTTC. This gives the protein CASSHTQGAEETQYF.